This record concerns one TCR beta chain sequence. The antigen is unknown. The entry originates in a study of T cell responses to AZD1222 COVID-19 vaccine. Findings and caveats of the study: With two AZD1222 doses given, Spike-specific TCR breadth and depth both rose. Spike regions recognized by vaccine-associated CD4 TCRs spanned the protein, led by 160-218 and 743-854.

V lost 6 bases, J lost 5 bases, and 7 bases lay in between. CDR3 length: 11 residues. Germline values: CDR1 MNHEY, CDR2 SVGAGI. Assay: immunoSEQ multiplex PCR; the TCRdb copy retains only in-frame clones and omits some. The repertoire holds 120,000 or so clones, with 80% to 90% as singletons. This specimen was peripheral blood, taken on day 0 of AZD1222 vaccination. This chain connects TRBV6-5 to TRBJ1-2; D is unresolved. The source is an adult in good health. As DNA, the CDR3 is TGTGCCAGCAGCGATACTTATGGCTACACCTTC. Its translation is CASSDTYGYTF.